This T cell receptor (beta chain) comes out of a study of metastatic and nonmetastatic thyroid tumors. TCRdb re-processed the PCR reads through MiXCR. Of over 30,000 clones listed, 18% were seen once; the top ten hold 9.5% to 15%. The germline gives CDR1 SGHRS, CDR2 YFSETQ. The CDR3 is 17 residues long. Trimming took 0 bases from V and 4 from J, leaving 16 bases between them. Ahead of thyroid surgery, no patient had received treatment of any kind. This clone was seen repeatedly, ten times or more. The sequence was collected from a male donor with papillary thyroid cancer or a benign thyroid nodule (not recorded which). Some clones in this sample may be carry-over from other donors' samples. The material sequenced was blood. The chain joins TRBV5-1 to TRBJ2-2, with D possibly being TRBD1 (5 bases). The chain's CDR3 is CASSLGFSRVSTGELFF. In DNA form, the CDR3 reads TGCGCCAGCAGCTTGGGTTTTTCCAGGGTCAGCACCGGGGAGCTGTTTTTT. Full variable domain (missing parts from reference TRBV5-1 and TRBJ2-2): KAGVTQTPRYLIKTRGQQVTLSCSPISGHRSVSWYQQTPGQGLQFLFEYFSETQRNKGNFPGRFSGRQFSNSRSEMNVSTLELGDSALYLCASSLGFSRVSTGELFFGEGSRLTVL.